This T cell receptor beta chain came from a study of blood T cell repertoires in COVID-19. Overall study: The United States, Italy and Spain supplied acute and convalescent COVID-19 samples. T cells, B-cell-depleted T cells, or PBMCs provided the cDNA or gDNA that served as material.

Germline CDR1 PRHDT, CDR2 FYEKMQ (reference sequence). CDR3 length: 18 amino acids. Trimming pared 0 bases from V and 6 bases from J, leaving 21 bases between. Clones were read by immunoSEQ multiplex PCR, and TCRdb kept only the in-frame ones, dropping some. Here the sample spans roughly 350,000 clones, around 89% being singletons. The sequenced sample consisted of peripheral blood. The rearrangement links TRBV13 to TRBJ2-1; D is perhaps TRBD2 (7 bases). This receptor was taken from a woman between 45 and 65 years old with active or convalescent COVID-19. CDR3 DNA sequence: TGTGCCAGCAGCTTAGGTACGGGGTTGGGGGGGCAATTCAATGAGCAGTTCTTC. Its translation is CASSLGTGLGGQFNEQFF.